This T cell receptor beta chain was captured by sequencing in a study of T cell responses to AZD1222 COVID-19 vaccine. This clone was counted a single time. Its target is unknown. The data were produced by immunoSEQ multiplex PCR, yet TCRdb's version contains in-frame clones alone and is incomplete. Of about 190,000 clones in the sample, 85% to 95% are singletons; the top ten hold over 7.5%. J gave up 5 bases and V 4 bases, and 6 bases lay outside the gene matches. This CDR3 region has 15 residues. In germline, CDR1 is SGHKS, CDR2 YYEKEE (reference sequence). Whole-study results and caveats: Only a handful of AZD1222 recipients were seropositive at baseline. Unmutated variant regions are reportedly the target of nearly half of TCRs that are spike-specific.

Source: peripheral blood, taken on day 0 of AZD1222 vaccination. The chain uses TRBV5-5 and TRBJ2-1; 10 bases are a match to TRBD2. The sequence derives from an adult in good health. The CDR3 here is CASSPRTSGNNEQFF. DNA of the CDR3: TGTGCCAGCAGCCCCAGGACTAGCGGAAACAATGAGCAGTTCTTC.